This TCR beta chain was documented in a study of read filtering for tumor transcriptome and immune sequencing. At the level of the study: After DNase treatment, RNA was made into whole-transcriptome libraries. General study results and limits: The sorted CD138-negative fraction was a mixed bone marrow immune population, not purified T cells. Single-read clonotypes: about 83% of IR-seq clonotypes (roughly 4% of reads), 65% to 75% of RNA-seq clonotypes (roughly 43% of reads).

This library used roughly 430 ng RNA and molecular barcoded adaptors spanning alpha/delta and beta/gamma chains. TCRdb passed the reads through MiXCR, listing each CDR3 protein once. Here the sample spans some 140,000 distinct CDR3 sequences, less than 15% being singletons. This clonotype was recorded at least ten times. Its cognate antigen is unknown. Trimming stripped 5 bases from V and 7 bases from J, with 5 bases between. Germline values: CDR1 MNHNS, CDR2 SASEGT. The CDR3 runs 11 residues. This clonotype originated in a donor aged 40 or over with multiple myeloma. Sequenced sample: a population of CD138-negative cells sorted from bone marrow. The rearrangement joins TRBV6-1 to TRBJ2-2; D gene ambiguous. The CDR3 nucleotides are TGTGCCAGCAGTCCCCTCGGGGAGCTGTTTTTT. Amino acids: CASSPLGELFF.